This TCR beta chain was captured by sequencing in a study of T cell repertoires in cytomegalovirus infection. Study at large: In public TCR beta signatures, there were indications of both CMV infection and matching HLA type. Broader study findings: Summed frequency of public TCR beta families distinguished CMV carriers with the relevant HLA. HLA-C-restricted TCR beta clonotypes specific for CMV led the ex vivo response.

This CDR3 spans 14 amino acids. V was shortened by 5 bases and J by 4 bases, with 12 bases between the two germline ends. Germline V gives CDR1 MNHEY, CDR2 SVGAGI. A single record per CDR3 protein comes from TCRdb applying MiXCR to the reads. The repertoire holds around 740,000 distinct CDR3 sequences, with approximately 34% as singletons. This clonotype has a handful of counts. Its antigen is currently unknown. The TCR comes from a human donor in good health (CMV status not recorded). Some clones in this sample may be carry-over from other donors' samples. Sample: PBMCs. This sequence joins TRBV6-5 and TRBJ1-5; D is ambiguous. CDR3 coding DNA: TGTGCCAGCAGTAGTACTCGAAAAAATCAGCCCCAGCATTTT. This sequence encodes CASSSTRKNQPQHF.